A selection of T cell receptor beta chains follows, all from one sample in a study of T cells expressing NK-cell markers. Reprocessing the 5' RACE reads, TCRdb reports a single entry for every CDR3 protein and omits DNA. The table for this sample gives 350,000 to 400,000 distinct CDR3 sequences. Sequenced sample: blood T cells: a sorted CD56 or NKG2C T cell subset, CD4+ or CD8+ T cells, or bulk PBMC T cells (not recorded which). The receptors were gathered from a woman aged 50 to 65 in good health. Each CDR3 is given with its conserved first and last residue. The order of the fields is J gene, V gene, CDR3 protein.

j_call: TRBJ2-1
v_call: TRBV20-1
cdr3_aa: CSARKAGVSYNEQFF

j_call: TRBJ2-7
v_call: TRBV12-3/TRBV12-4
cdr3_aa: CASRSTGGEQYF

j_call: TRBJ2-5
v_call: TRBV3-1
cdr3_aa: CASSPGTSGRLSQETQYF

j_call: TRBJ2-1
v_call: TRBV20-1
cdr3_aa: CSALHRGRIYEQFF

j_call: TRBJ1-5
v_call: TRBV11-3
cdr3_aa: CASSPDREDPASNQPQHF

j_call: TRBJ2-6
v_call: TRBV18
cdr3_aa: CASSPEAPGSGANVLTF

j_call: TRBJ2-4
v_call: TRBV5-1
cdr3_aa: CASSLGLAVAKNIQYF

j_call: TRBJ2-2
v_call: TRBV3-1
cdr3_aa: CASSQLPSGVSTGELFF

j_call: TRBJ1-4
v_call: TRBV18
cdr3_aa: CASSPPGQGSGKLFF

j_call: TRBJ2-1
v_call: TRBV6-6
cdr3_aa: CASSALGAGATNEQFF

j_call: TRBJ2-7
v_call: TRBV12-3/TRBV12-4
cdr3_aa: CASSNRQVGREQYF

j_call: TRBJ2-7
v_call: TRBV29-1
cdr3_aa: CSAHDRGEQYF

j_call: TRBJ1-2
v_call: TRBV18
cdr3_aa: CASSPAGSGSGYTF

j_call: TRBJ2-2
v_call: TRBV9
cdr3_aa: CASSAPRRDRDTGELFF

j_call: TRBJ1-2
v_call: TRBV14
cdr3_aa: CASSLVLHYGYTF

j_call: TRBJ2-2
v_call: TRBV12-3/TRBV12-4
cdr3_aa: CASGRTGELFF

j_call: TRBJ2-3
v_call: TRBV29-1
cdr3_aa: CSVLRGGDTQYF

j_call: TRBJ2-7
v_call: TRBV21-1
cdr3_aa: CASSPGTPSIPYEQYF

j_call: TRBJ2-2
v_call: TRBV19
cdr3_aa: CANYGTANTGELFF

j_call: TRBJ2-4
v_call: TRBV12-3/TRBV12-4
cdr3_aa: CASSLSQQFKNIQYF

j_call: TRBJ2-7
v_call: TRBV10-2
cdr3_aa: CASSQGQGYEQYF

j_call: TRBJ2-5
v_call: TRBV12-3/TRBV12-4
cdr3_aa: CASSGTSHETQYF

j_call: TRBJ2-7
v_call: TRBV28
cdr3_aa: CASSLASSREQYF

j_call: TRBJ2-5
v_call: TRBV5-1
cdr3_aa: CASSLNPGGDGETQYF

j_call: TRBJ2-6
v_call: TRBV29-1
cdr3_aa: CSVGSGLHNVLTF

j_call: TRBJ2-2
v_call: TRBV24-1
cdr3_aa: CATAYQNTGELFF

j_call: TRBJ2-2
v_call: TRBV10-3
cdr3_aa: CAISDWREKTRELFF

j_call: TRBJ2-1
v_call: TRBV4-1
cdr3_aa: CASSQVWLAGTSGDEQFF

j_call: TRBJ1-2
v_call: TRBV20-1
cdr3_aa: CSAQTGFTNTYGYTF

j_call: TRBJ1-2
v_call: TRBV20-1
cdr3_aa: CSASALDRVYGYTF

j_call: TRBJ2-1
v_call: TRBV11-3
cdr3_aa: CASSSEQGAYNEQFF

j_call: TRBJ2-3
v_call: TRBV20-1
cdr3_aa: CSAPTGLATSTDTQYF

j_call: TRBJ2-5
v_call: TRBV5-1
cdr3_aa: CASSPGLAGFQETQYF

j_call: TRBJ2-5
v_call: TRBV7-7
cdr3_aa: CASSSGQEETQYF

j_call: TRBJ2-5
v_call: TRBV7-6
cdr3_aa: CASSLWQALQETQYF

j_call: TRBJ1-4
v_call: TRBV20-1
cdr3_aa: CSARPGTASTNEKLFF

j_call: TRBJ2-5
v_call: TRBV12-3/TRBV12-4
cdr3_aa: CASNQDAGQETQYF

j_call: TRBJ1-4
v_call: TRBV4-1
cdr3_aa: CASSLPGQLINEKLFF

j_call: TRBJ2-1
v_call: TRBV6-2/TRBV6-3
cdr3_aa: CASTPRHAGAYNEQFF

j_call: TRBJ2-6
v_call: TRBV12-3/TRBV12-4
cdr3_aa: CASSSLGTGPGANVLTF